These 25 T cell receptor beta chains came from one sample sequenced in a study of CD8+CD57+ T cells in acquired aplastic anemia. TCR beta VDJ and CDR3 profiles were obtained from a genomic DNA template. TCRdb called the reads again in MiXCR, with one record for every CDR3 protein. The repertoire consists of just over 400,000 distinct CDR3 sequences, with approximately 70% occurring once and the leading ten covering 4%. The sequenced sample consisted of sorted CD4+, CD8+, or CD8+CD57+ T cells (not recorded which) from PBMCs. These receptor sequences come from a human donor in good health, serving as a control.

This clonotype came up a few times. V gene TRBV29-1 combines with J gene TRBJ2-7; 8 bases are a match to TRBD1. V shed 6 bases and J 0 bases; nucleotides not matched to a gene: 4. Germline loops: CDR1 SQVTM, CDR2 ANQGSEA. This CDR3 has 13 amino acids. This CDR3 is CSVRTGSSYEQYF. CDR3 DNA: TGCAGCGTACGGACAGGGAGCTCCTACGAGCAGTACTTC.

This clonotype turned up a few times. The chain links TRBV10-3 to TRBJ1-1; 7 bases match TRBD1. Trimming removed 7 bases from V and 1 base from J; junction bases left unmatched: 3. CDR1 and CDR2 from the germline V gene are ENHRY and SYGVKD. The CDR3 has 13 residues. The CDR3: CAIKGAPNTEAFF. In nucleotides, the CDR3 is TGTGCCATCAAGGGGGCTCCGAACACTGAAGCTTTCTTT.

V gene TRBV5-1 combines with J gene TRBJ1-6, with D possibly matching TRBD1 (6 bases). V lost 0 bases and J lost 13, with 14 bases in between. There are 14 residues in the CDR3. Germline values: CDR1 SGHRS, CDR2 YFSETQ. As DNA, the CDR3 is TGCGCCAGCAGCTTGGGGGACACTGGTAGGCCCCTCCACTTT. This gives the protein CASSLGDTGRPLHF.

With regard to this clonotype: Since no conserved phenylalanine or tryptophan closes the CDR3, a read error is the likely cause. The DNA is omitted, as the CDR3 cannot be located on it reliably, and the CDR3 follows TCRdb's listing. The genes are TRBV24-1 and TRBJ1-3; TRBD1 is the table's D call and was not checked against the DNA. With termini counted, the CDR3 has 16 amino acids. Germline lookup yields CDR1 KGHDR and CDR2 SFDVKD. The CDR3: CATSACGQGDGTSSTS.

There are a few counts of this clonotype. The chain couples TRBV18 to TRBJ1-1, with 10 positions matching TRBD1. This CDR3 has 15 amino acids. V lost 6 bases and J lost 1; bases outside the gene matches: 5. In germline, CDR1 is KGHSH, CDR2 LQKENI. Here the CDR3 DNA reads TGTGCCAGCTCTGGAGGGACAGGGGAGAACACTGAAGCTTTCTTT. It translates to CASSGGTGENTEAFF.

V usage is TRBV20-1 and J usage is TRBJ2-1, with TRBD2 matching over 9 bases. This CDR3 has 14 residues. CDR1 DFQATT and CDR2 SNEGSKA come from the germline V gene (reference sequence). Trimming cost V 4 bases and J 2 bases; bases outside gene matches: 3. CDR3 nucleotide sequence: TGCAGTGCTACGAGCGGGGGGCCCTACAATGAGCAGTTCTTC. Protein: CSATSGGPYNEQFF.

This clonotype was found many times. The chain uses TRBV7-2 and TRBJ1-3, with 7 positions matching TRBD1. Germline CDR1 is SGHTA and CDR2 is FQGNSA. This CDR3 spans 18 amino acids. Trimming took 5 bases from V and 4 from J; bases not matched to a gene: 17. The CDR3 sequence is CASSPYWRGPRGGNTIYF. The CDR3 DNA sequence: TGTGCCAGCAGCCCCTATTGGAGGGGGCCTAGGGGGGGAAACACCATATATTTT.

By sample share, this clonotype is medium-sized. Here the CDR3 reads CASSIGGSGANVLTF. Here the CDR3 DNA reads TGTGCCAGTAGTATCGGCGGCTCTGGGGCCAACGTCCTGACTTTC. The J gene is TRBJ2-6, the V gene TRBV19, with unresolved D. Trimming removed 3 bases from V and 0 bases from J, with 6 bases in between. CDR1 and CDR2 from the germline V gene are LNHDA and SQIVND (reference sequence). The CDR3 consists of 15 residues.

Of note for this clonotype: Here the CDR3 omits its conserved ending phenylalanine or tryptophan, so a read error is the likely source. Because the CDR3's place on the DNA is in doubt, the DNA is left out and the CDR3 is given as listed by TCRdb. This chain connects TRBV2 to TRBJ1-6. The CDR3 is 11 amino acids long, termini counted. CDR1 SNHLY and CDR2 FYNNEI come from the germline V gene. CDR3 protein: CASSVNSPSHL.

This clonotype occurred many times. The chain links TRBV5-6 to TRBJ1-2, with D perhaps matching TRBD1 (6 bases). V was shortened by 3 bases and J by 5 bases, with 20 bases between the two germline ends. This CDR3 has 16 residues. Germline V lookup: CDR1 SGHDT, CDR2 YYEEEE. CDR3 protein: CASSSDPVTGFYGYTF. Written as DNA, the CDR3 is TGTGCCAGCAGCTCCGATCCTGTTACAGGGTTTTATGGCTACACCTTC.

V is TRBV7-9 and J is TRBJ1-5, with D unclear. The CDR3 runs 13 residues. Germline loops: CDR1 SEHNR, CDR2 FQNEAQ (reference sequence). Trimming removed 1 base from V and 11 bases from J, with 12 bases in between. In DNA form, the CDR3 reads TGTGCCAGCAGCTTAGACCGAGGAGAGACCCAGCATTTT. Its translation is CASSLDRGETQHF.

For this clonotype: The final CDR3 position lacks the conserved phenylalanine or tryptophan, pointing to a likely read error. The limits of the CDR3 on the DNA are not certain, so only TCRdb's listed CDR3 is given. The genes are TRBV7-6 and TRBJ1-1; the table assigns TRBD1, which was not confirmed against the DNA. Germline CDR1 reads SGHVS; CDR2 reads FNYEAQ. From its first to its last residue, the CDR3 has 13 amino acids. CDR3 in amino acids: CASSTHTGGASFE.

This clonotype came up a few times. The DNA of the CDR3 is TGTGCCAGCAGCTTAGCCAGGGTGGATGAGCAGTTCTTC. This gives the protein CASSLARVDEQFF. The chain uses TRBV7-2 and TRBJ2-1, with D possibly TRBD1 on 5 matching bases. CDR1 is SGHTA, CDR2 FQGNSA, per germline. The CDR3 has 13 amino acids. Trimming stripped 0 bases from V and 8 bases from J, with 8 bases between.

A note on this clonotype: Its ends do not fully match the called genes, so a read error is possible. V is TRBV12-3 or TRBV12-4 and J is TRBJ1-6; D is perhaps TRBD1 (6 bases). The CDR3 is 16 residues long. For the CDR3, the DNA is TGTGCCAGCAGCCCAATCGGGGCAACAGATTGGGACACCGGCGAGTTT. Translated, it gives CASSPIGATDWDTGEF.

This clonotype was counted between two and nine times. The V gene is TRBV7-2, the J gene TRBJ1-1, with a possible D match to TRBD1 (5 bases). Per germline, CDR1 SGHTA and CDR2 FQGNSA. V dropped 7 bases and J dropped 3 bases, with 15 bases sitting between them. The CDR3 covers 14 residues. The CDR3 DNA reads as TGTGCCAGCACCGGGGGGGGGGGGTACACTGAAGCTTTCTTT. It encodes CASTGGGGYTEAFF.

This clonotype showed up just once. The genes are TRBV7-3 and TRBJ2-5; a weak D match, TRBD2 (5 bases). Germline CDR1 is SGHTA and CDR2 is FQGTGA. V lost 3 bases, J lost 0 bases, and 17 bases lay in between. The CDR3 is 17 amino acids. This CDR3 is CASSFARAAAYQETQYF. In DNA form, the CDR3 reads TGTGCCAGCAGCTTCGCGCGGGCAGCGGCGTACCAAGAGACCCAGTACTTC.

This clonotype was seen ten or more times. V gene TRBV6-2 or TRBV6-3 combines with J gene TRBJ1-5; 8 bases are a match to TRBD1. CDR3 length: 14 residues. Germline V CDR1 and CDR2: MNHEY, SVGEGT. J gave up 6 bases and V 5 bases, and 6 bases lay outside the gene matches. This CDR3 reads CASSLPGGSQPQHF. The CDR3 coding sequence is TGTGCCAGCAGTCTTCCAGGGGGCAGTCAGCCCCAGCATTTT.

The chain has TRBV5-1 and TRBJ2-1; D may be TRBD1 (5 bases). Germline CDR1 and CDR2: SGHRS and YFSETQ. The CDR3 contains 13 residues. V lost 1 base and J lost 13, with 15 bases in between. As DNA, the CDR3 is TGCGCCAGCAGCTTGACGACAGAGCAGCCCCAGTTCTTC. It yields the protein CASSLTTEQPQFF.

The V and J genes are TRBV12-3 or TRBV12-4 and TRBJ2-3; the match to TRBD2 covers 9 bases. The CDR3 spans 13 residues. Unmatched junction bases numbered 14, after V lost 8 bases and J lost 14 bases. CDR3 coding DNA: TGTGCCAGCGAGGAGATCAGCGGGGGGTCCCGGTATTTT. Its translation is CASEEISGGSRYF.

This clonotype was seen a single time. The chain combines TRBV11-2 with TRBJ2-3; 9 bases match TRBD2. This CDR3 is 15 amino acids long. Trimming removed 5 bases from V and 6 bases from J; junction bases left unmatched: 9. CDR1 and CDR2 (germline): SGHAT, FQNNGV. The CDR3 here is CASSRPMAGGDTQYF. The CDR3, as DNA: TGTGCCAGCAGCCGCCCGATGGCGGGGGGGGATACGCAGTATTTT.

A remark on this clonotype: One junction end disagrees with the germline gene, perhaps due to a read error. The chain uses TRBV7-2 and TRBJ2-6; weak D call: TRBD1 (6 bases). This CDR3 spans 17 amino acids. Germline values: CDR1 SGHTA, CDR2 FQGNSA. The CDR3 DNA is TGTGCCAGCAGCTTGGGACACCGAGACCCTGGGGCTAACGTCCTGACTTTC. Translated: CASSLGHRDPGANVLTF. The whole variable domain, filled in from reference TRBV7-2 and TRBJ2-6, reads GAGVSQSPSNKVTEKGKDVELRCDPISGHTALYWYRQSLGQGLEFLIYFQGNSAPDKSGLPSDRFSAERTGGSVSTLTIQRTQQEDSAVYLCASSLGHRDPGANVLTFGAGSRLTVL.

CDR3 region: CASSLTDSNEGYTF. CDR3 sequence (DNA): TGTGCCAGCAGCTTAACGGACAGCAATGAGGGCTACACCTTC. The V and J genes are TRBV7-3 and TRBJ1-2; possible D gene TRBD1, 6 bases. The length of the CDR3 is 14 residues. In germline, CDR1 is SGHTA, CDR2 FQGTGA. The V end lost 0 bases, the J end lost 8 bases, and 13 bases lay between the germline ends.

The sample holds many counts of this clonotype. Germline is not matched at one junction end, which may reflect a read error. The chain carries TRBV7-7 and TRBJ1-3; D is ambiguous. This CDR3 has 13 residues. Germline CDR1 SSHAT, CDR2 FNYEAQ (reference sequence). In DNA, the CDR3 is TGTGCTAGCAGTCCGTCCCCTGGAAACACCATATATTTT. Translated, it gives CASSPSPGNTIYF.

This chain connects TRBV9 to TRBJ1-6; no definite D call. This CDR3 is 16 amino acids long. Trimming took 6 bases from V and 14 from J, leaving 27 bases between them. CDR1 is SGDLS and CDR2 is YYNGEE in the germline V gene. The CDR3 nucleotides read TGTGCCAGCATCCAAGGGTTAGCGGAAAGGGTTCAGTCCCTCCACTTT. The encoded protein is CASIQGLAERVQSLHF.

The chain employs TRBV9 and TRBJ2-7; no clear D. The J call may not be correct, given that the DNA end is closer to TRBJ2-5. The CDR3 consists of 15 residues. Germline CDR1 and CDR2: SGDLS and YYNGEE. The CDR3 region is CASSVSTNSIETQYF. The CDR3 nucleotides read TGTGCCAGCAGTGTCTCGACCAATAGCATAGAGACCCAGTACTTC.